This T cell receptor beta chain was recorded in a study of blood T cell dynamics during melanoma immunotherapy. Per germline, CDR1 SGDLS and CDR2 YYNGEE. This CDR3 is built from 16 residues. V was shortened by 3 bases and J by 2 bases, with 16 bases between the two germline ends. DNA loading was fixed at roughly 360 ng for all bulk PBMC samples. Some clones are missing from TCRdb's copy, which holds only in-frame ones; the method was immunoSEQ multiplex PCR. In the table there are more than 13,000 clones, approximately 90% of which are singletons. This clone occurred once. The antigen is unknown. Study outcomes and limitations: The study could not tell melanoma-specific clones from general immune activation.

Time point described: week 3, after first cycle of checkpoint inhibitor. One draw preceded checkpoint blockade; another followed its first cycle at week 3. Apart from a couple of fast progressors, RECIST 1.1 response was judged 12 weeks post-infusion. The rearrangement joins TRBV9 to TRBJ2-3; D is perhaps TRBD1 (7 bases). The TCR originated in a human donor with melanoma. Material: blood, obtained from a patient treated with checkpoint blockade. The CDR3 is CASSARGGTATDTQYF. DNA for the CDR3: TGTGCCAGCAGCGCGCGTGGGGGGACAGCCACAGATACGCAGTATTTT. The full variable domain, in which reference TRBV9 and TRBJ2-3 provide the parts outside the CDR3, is DSGVTQTPKHLITATGQRVTLRCSPRSGDLSVYWYQQSLDQGLQFLIQYYNGEERAKGNILERFSAQQFPDLHSELNLSSLELGDSALYFCASSARGGTATDTQYFGPGTRLTVL.